This T cell receptor beta chain was profiled in a study of beta chain features in type 1 diabetes. The wider study: Examination spanned approximately 110 million sorted cells from all samples. Study observations and caveats: Among all four CD4+ subsets, Type 1 diabetes patients had TCRB CDR3s that were moderately but significantly shorter.

Comment on this clone: The antigen is undetermined.

The whole isolated RNA underwent reverse transcription, so sequencing captured expressed TCRB transcripts. Read counts averaged approximately 3.3 million for samples of naive, central memory and regulatory T cells. TCRdb keeps only in-frame clones here, not all; method: immunoSEQ multiplex PCR. The table lists under 450,000 clones, around 16% of them singletons, with 0.019% in the top ten. Germline values: CDR1 SGDLS, CDR2 YYNGEE. With 0 bases clipped from V and 1 base from J, the junction kept 11 bases outside the gene matches. This CDR3 region has 19 residues. Central memory, naive, regulatory and stem cell-like memory CD4+ cells were sorted by CD45RO/CCR7/CD25/CD127/CD95/CD27.

This chain joins TRBV9 and TRBJ2-1, with TRBD2 matching over 9 bases. This clonotype originated in a woman aged 18-29 years in good health. Sequencing was done on a sample of naive CD4+ T cells from blood. In DNA, the CDR3 is TGTGCCAGCAGCGTAGGCCCAGCGGGAGGCGTTGGGTCCTACAATGAGCAGTTCTTC. Its protein product is CASSVGPAGGVGSYNEQFF.